Following are 8 T cell receptor beta chains from one sample sequenced in a study of CD8 T cells in ankylosing spondylitis (dated by TCRdb to the late 2010s). The library was obtained by 5' RACE. The listed sequencing device is Illumina HiSeq 2500. The raw public reads went through TCRdb reprocessing: fastp at Q25, MiXCR clone calling, in-frame beta chains kept. Merged by CDR3 protein, the rows form single entries marked with the most common genes and DNA. Across this sample there are about 160,000 distinct CDR3 sequences, with 15% to 20% seen only once. About 7.8% of the sample belongs to the ten largest clones. The sample consisted of blood, either unsorted or a sorted T cell fraction (not recorded which). The receptors derive from a male donor with ankylosing spondylitis or in good health (not recorded which).

In its sample, this clonotype was seen a few times. V gene TRBV5-6 combines with J gene TRBJ1-4; no clear D gene. Germline V gene sequence: CDR1 SGHDT, CDR2 YYEEEE. The CDR3 has 14 amino acids. Trimming pared 4 bases from V and 4 bases from J, leaving 11 bases between. The CDR3 loop reads CASSARFGNEKLFF. CDR3 sequence (DNA): TGTGCCAGCAGCGCCAGGTTTGGTAATGAAAAACTGTTTTTT.

This clonotype was counted a few times. The V gene is TRBV24-1, the J gene TRBJ2-2; TRBD2 agrees at 10 bases. The V gene's germline CDR1 is KGHDR and CDR2 SFDVKD. The V and J ends lost 5 bases and 4 bases, in that order; junction bases with no gene match: 9. The CDR3 runs to 17 residues. CDR3 sequence (DNA): TGTGCCACCAGTGCCCTGGGGACTAGCGCCGGCACCGGGGAGCTGTTTTTT. Residues: CATSALGTSAGTGELFF.

The chain uses TRBV12-5 and TRBJ2-3; possible D gene TRBD1, 5 bases. The CDR3 has 15 amino acids. Between the trimmed V and J ends, which lost 1 base and 1 base, there was a span of 9 bases. Germline assignment: CDR1 LGHNT and CDR2 FRNRAP. In nucleotides, the CDR3 is TGTGCTAGTGGTTTGGGGGGCCTAGGCACAGATACGCAGTATTTT. Its translation is CASGLGGLGTDTQYF.

This clonotype came up a few times. This chain links TRBV21-1 with TRBJ2-7; no DNA check was done on the table's D call, TRBD1. TRBV21-1 is designated a pseudogene. This CDR3 comprises 14 residues. The CDR3 spells CASRGRTDSYEQYF. In DNA, the CDR3 is TGTGCCAGCAGGGGGCGGACAGATTCCTACGAGCAGTACTTC.

This clonotype occurred many times. The chain combines TRBV12-3 or TRBV12-4 with TRBJ2-2, with 9 bases identical to TRBD2. V trimming: 1 base; J trimming: 5 bases; junction bases outside the gene matches: 5. CDR3 length: 16 amino acids. Here the CDR3 DNA reads TGTGCCAGCAGTTTAGTAGCGGGAGACGAAACCGGGGAGCTGTTTTTT. This translates into CASSLVAGDETGELFF.

This clonotype has at least ten counts. V usage is TRBV5-1 and J usage is TRBJ2-7, with D uncertain. The CDR3 consists of 13 residues. Trimming left V 0 bases short and J 0 bases short, with 4 bases between. Germline V gene data show CDR1 as SGHRS and CDR2 as YFSETQ. The CDR3 protein is CASSLANSYEQYF. The CDR3 bases are TGCGCCAGCAGCTTGGCAAACTCCTACGAGCAGTACTTC.

This clonotype has just a few counts. This chain links TRBV23-1 with TRBJ2-7; D is undetermined. TRBV23-1 is recorded as an ORF, its role being uncertain. This CDR3 has 15 residues. Trimming took 1 base from V and 3 from J, leaving 13 bases between them. The DNA of the CDR3 is TGCGCCAGCAGTCAATTAGGCTTCGACGGCTACGAGCAGTACTTC. Translation gives CASSQLGFDGYEQYF.

This clonotype has only a few counts. This chain links TRBV28 with TRBJ1-5, with D unclear. This CDR3 has 11 residues. V was cut by 4 bases and J by 11 bases, with 9 bases left in between. Germline V lookup: CDR1 MDHEN, CDR2 SYDVKM. CDR3 loop: CASSSTQAQHF. CDR3 coding DNA: TGTGCCAGCAGTTCCACGCAGGCCCAGCATTTT.